The rows below give T cell receptor beta chains drawn from one sample of a study of glioma-infiltrating T cells after dendritic cell vaccination. TCRdb keeps only in-frame clones here, not all; method: immunoSEQ multiplex PCR. The table has 45,000 to 60,000 clones, approximately 80% seen once. This specimen was blood, taken after dendritic cell vaccination. These receptors were taken from a human donor with glioblastoma. Each CDR3 is given with its conserved first and last residue. Fields, in order: V gene, J gene, CDR3 protein.

v_call: TRBV11-3
j_call: TRBJ2-2
cdr3_aa: CASSLAGGPGELFF

v_call: TRBV5-1
j_call: TRBJ2-1
cdr3_aa: CASSLDEGADYNEQFF

v_call: TRBV2
j_call: TRBJ1-2
cdr3_aa: CASSASIDGYTF

v_call: TRBV5-6
j_call: TRBJ1-1
cdr3_aa: CASSLAVTEAFF

v_call: TRBV7-2
j_call: TRBJ1-1
cdr3_aa: CASLGGPMNTEAFF

v_call: TRBV5-4
j_call: TRBJ2-7
cdr3_aa: CASSLGGRYEQYF

v_call: TRBV4-3
j_call: TRBJ1-2
cdr3_aa: CASSQGRGRFGYTF

v_call: TRBV7-8
j_call: TRBJ2-2
cdr3_aa: CASSFYPWDRDPGELFF

v_call: TRBV7-6
j_call: TRBJ2-4
cdr3_aa: CASSLEGGTQDFQAKNIQYF

v_call: TRBV10-3
j_call: TRBJ1-1
cdr3_aa: CAIKGPRGAFF

v_call: TRBV19
j_call: TRBJ1-2
cdr3_aa: CASSPPGGVGYGYTF

v_call: TRBV12-5
j_call: TRBJ2-2
cdr3_aa: CASGFTIGTGFTGELFF

v_call: TRBV5-1
j_call: TRBJ2-5
cdr3_aa: CASSFTSGYQETQYF

v_call: TRBV4-2
j_call: TRBJ2-1
cdr3_aa: CASSQDLAGLSYNEQFF

v_call: TRBV6-1
j_call: TRBJ2-7
cdr3_aa: CASGAYEQYF

v_call: TRBV9
j_call: TRBJ2-1
cdr3_aa: CASSVVQGGYNEQFF

v_call: TRBV29-1
j_call: TRBJ2-3
cdr3_aa: CSVEDRQGSGTVDTQYF

v_call: TRBV11-1
j_call: TRBJ1-1
cdr3_aa: CASSLVYVRGTEAFF

v_call: TRBV6-1
j_call: TRBJ1-5
cdr3_aa: CASSSNQPQHF

v_call: TRBV27
j_call: TRBJ2-7
cdr3_aa: CASSLSAGGTSSYEQYF

v_call: TRBV27
j_call: TRBJ1-1
cdr3_aa: CASSSEPGVWNTEAFF

v_call: TRBV10-2
j_call: TRBJ2-7
cdr3_aa: CAILRDRGYEQYF

v_call: TRBV5-1
j_call: TRBJ1-1
cdr3_aa: CASSLGGLTEAFF

v_call: TRBV2
j_call: TRBJ1-1
cdr3_aa: CASNEGFMPEAFF

v_call: TRBV21-1
j_call: TRBJ2-2
cdr3_aa: CASSHRSTGELFF

v_call: TRBV2
j_call: TRBJ1-4
cdr3_aa: CASRTGGDLEKLFF

v_call: TRBV6-5
j_call: TRBJ2-7
cdr3_aa: CASSYSSGQNSYEQYF

v_call: TRBV6-1
j_call: TRBJ1-3
cdr3_aa: CASSEAGGTGNTIYF

v_call: TRBV9
j_call: TRBJ2-7
cdr3_aa: CASSADSGVPTYEQYF

v_call: TRBV7-6
j_call: TRBJ2-7
cdr3_aa: CASSASGPTYEQYF

v_call: TRBV10-2
j_call: TRBJ2-6
cdr3_aa: CASSELTGLSGANVLTF

v_call: TRBV6-1
j_call: TRBJ2-7
cdr3_aa: CASTEGGEGDEQYF

v_call: TRBV5-1
j_call: TRBJ1-4
cdr3_aa: CASSPQGRGEKLFF

v_call: TRBV6-1
j_call: TRBJ1-3
cdr3_aa: CASLFFESGNTIYF

v_call: TRBV4-1
j_call: TRBJ1-6
cdr3_aa: CASSQFTGTPLHF

v_call: TRBV2
j_call: TRBJ1-1
cdr3_aa: CASSRLITEAFF

v_call: TRBV5-1
j_call: TRBJ1-5
cdr3_aa: CASSPDRGPNQPQHF

v_call: TRBV5-1
j_call: TRBJ1-4
cdr3_aa: CASTKSTGEEKLFF

v_call: TRBV19
j_call: TRBJ1-1
cdr3_aa: CASSINPGQHLF

v_call: TRBV29-1
j_call: TRBJ1-1
cdr3_aa: CSVEDRGGEAFF

v_call: TRBV5-1
j_call: TRBJ1-5
cdr3_aa: CASSPGTEVDQPQHF

v_call: TRBV2
j_call: TRBJ1-6
cdr3_aa: CASSGEGPPSPLHF

v_call: TRBV30
j_call: TRBJ1-1
cdr3_aa: CAWDTGWDTEAFF

v_call: TRBV27
j_call: TRBJ2-4
cdr3_aa: CASSFYRGEGENIQYF

v_call: TRBV28
j_call: TRBJ2-7
cdr3_aa: CGTHPQQGFEDEQYF

v_call: TRBV5-1
j_call: TRBJ2-5
cdr3_aa: CASRTGVETQYF

v_call: TRBV2
j_call: TRBJ1-2
cdr3_aa: CASSEAGGPDGYTF

v_call: TRBV7-8
j_call: TRBJ1-1
cdr3_aa: CASSPRGDHTEAFF

v_call: TRBV6-4
j_call: TRBJ1-2
cdr3_aa: CASSDSYDRGRGYGYTF

v_call: TRBV19
j_call: TRBJ1-2
cdr3_aa: CASSIVPGGSYGYTF

v_call: TRBV4-3
j_call: TRBJ2-1
cdr3_aa: CASSQAGLAGGLQFF

v_call: TRBV5-4
j_call: TRBJ2-7
cdr3_aa: CASSPTGNYEQYF

v_call: TRBV7-9
j_call: TRBJ2-3
cdr3_aa: CASSPERVTDTQYF

v_call: TRBV29-1
j_call: TRBJ1-4
cdr3_aa: CSAGTGGVLGREKLFF

v_call: TRBV19
j_call: TRBJ1-2
cdr3_aa: CASSIRDSTSLGYTF

v_call: TRBV5-6
j_call: TRBJ1-2
cdr3_aa: CASSLGQGGLYGYTF

v_call: TRBV19
j_call: TRBJ1-5
cdr3_aa: CASSIGGVDNQPQHF

v_call: TRBV29-1
j_call: TRBJ2-1
cdr3_aa: CSVRLGTAADNEQFF

v_call: TRBV6-4
j_call: TRBJ2-2
cdr3_aa: CASSTFSTGTGPTGELFF

v_call: TRBV10-3
j_call: TRBJ1-2
cdr3_aa: CAITWDREERSGYTF